This T cell receptor (beta chain) was sequenced for a study of T-cell reconstitution after alpha-beta-depleted transplantation in children (dated by TCRdb to about 2016). Background on the whole study: Using TCR repertoire profiling, the study followed T-cell immune reconstitution in a quantitative way in children after TCRalphabeta/CD19-depleted allogeneic hematopoietic cell transplantation. Broad study findings and their caveats: In some patients, high TCRbeta diversity at day 60 was attributed to recipient T cells and intrathymic progenitors that had survived conditioning. The frequencies of hyperexpanded clones fell over the following months, and after one year, T-cell counts and TCRbeta diversity were mostly attributed to newly produced T cells. About two months after transplant, the apparently early recovery of alphabetaT-cell counts reportedly depended on just several hundred clones that had expanded rapidly and came from non-depleted graft cells.

The CDR3 goes from the cysteine to the phenylalanine over 15 residues. Only CDR3 DNA remains: 45 bases, in frame from the first base. Via the germline V gene (reference sequence), CDR1 is DFQATT and CDR2 SNEGSKA. V drops 3 bases and J drops 7 bases, leaving 16 bases in between. Libraries were built with PCR. These reads were obtained on an Illumina HiSeq 2500. To normalize quantification of the TCRbeta repertoire, the TCR libraries were built with molecular barcoding that relied on unique molecular identifiers. TCRdb redid the processing of the public reads, applying fastp at Q25 and MiXCR, and retained in-frame beta chains. When rows share a CDR3 protein, they turn into one entry using the most common DNA and genes. Within this sample are about 130,000 distinct CDR3 sequences, with around a tenth of them counted one time only. Clones ranked in the top ten supply less than 25% of the sample. The sample's treatment or condition label is to be understood as: allogeneic hematopoietic cell transplantation with graft depleted of TCRalphabeta T cells and CD19 B cells. TCRalphabeta/CD19-depleted allogeneic hematopoietic cell grafts were given to the transplant recipients, all of whom were children.

Comment on this clonotype: What this receptor recognizes is not known. Base-call qualities are not available, and no considerably larger clone is one nucleotide away.

The source is a girl in the first two years of life who had a stem cell transplant for combined immunodeficiency, so the T cells may come from the graft donor. This specimen was PBMCs, mostly from graft donor cells, taken 180 days after TCRalphabeta/CD19-depleted stem cell transplant. Here the chain combines TRBV20-1 and TRBJ1-6; no D segment can be confidently identified. CDR3 loop: CSASKFRRVNSPLHF. The sequenced DNA: TGCAGTGCTAGTAAGTTTCGGCGGGTCAATTCACCCCTCCACTTT.